These T cell receptor beta chains were read from a single sample in a study of blood T cell repertoires in COVID-19. Generated by immunoSEQ multiplex PCR, the TCRdb table keeps only in-frame clones and is missing some. The table lists some 220,000 clones, 85% of them singletons. Sample: peripheral blood. These receptors all stem from a man between 45 and 60 years old who had recovered from COVID-19. Both conserved end residues are part of each CDR3. The D gene is left open where the match is weak. Size is stated for part of the rows, as once, few or many counts, or as a class when the clone is expanded.

TRBD1 TRBJ1-2 TRBV10-2 . CASSATGVGGYTF TGCGCCAGCAGTGCGACAGGGGTGGGTGGCTACACCTTC
. TRBJ2-7 TRBV7-9 . CASSLDFGEGISYEQYF TGTGCCAGCAGCTTAGATTTCGGGGAAGGGATTTCCTACGAGCAGTACTTC
TRBD2 TRBJ2-7 TRBV6-5 . CASSYSASGVEQYF TGTGCCAGCAGTTACTCGGCTAGCGGAGTCGAGCAGTACTTC
TRBD2 TRBJ2-7 TRBV7-9 . CASGASGRSNEQYF TGTGCCAGCGGGGCTAGCGGGAGAAGTAACGAGCAGTACTTC
. TRBJ1-4 TRBV28 few CASSANQGDDEKLFF TGTGCCAGCAGTGCGAATCAGGGTGACGATGAAAAACTGTTTTTT
TRBD1 TRBJ1-5 TRBV7-8 . CASSWAGTENQPQHF TGTGCCAGCAGCTGGGCCGGGACAGAGAATCAGCCCCAGCATTTT
. TRBJ1-2 TRBV5-1 . CASSPPQGNGYTF TGCGCCAGCAGTCCTCCGCAGGGTAATGGCTACACCTTC
TRBD2 TRBJ2-7 TRBV28 . CASTSSGAGGPYEQYF TGTGCCAGCACCTCGTCTGGAGCGGGAGGCCCCTACGAGCAGTACTTC
. TRBJ2-7 TRBV7-9 . CASSLGFQNYEQYF TGTGCCAGCAGCTTAGGTTTTCAGAACTACGAGCAGTACTTC
TRBD2 TRBJ2-7 TRBV5-6 . CASSPLRLAASYEQYF TGTGCCAGCAGCCCACTCAGACTAGCTGCCTCCTACGAGCAGTACTTC
TRBD2 TRBJ2-1 TRBV4-2 . CASSQDASGSSYNEQFF TGTGCCAGCAGCCAAGATGCTAGCGGGAGCTCCTACAATGAGCAGTTCTTC
TRBD1 TRBJ2-7 TRBV6-5 once CASKQGVEDEQYF TGTGCCAGCAAACAGGGGGTTGAGGACGAGCAGTACTTC